These 32 T cell receptor beta chains were sequenced from one sample in a study of blood T cell repertoires in COVID-19. The protocol was immunoSEQ multiplex PCR, while the TCRdb copy is restricted to in-frame clones and leaves out a portion. The sample lists about 150,000 clones; roughly 84% were seen once. The material sequenced was peripheral blood. These receptors were obtained from a man aged 30-40 years with COVID-19, enrolled during active disease.

This clone was seen more than once but under ten times. Other DNA variants within this sample encode the same CDR3. The J gene is TRBJ2-7, the V gene TRBV28; TRBD2 matches at 13 bases. Per the germline V gene, CDR1 is MDHEN and CDR2 is SYDVKM. V was clipped by 6 bases and J by 4 bases; unmatched bases: 3. The CDR3 has 14 amino acids. The CDR3 is CASRTSGRLYEQYF. Here the CDR3 DNA reads TGTGCCAGCAGGACTAGCGGGAGGTTATACGAGCAGTACTTC.

The chain links TRBV5-4 to TRBJ2-1, with 14 bases fitting TRBD2. J was trimmed by 8 bases and V by 3 bases; bases with no gene match: 4. Germline assignment: CDR1 SGHNT and CDR2 YYREEE (reference sequence). The CDR3 has 15 amino acids. The chain's CDR3 is CASSSMGLAGDEQFF. Written as DNA, the CDR3 is TGTGCCAGCAGCTCGATGGGACTAGCGGGAGATGAGCAGTTCTTC.

The chain has TRBV12-3 or TRBV12-4 and TRBJ1-2, with 7 bases that match TRBD1. The V gene end was trimmed by 5 bases and the J gene end by 5 bases; junction bases not matched to a gene: 5. This CDR3 is 13 amino acids long. The CDR3 DNA is TGTGCCAGCAGTGAACCGGGACAGTATGGCTACACCTTC. Encoded protein: CASSEPGQYGYTF.

The chain combines TRBV6-5 with TRBJ2-7; 9 positions agree with TRBD1. Losses at the gene ends were 2 bases for V and 5 bases for J; bases not matched to a gene: 10. CDR1 is MNHEY, CDR2 SVGAGI, per germline. The CDR3 has 16 residues. CDR3 protein: CASSYGRGTGPHEQYF. CDR3 DNA sequence: TGTGCCAGCAGTTACGGACGCGGGACAGGGCCCCACGAGCAGTACTTC.

The chain joins TRBV11-2 to TRBJ1-1; 7 bases agree with TRBD1. Per germline, CDR1 SGHAT and CDR2 FQNNGV. The ends lost 3 bases at V and 1 base at J; junction bases unmatched: 2. The CDR3 is made up of 14 amino acids. The CDR3 DNA reads as TGTGCCAGCAGCTTGGGACAGCAGAACACTGAAGCTTTCTTT. Its protein is CASSLGQQNTEAFF.

This chain uses TRBV7-2 with TRBJ2-5; TRBD1 matches at 8 bases. V was pared by 0 bases and J by 3 bases, with 3 bases of the junction left unmatched. The germline V gene encodes CDR1 SGHTA and CDR2 FQGNSA. This CDR3 contains 15 residues. The CDR3 loop reads CASSLAGTGKETQYF. The CDR3 DNA reads TGTGCCAGCAGCTTAGCAGGGACAGGCAAAGAGACCCAGTACTTC.

V usage is TRBV7-9 and J usage is TRBJ2-4, with TRBD2 identical over 9 bases. Per the germline V gene, CDR1 is SEHNR and CDR2 is FQNEAQ (reference sequence). The CDR3 is 16 amino acids. Germline trimming cut 5 bases from V and 2 bases from J; bases unmatched to any gene: 7. The CDR3 loop is CASSPTGTSSKNIQYF. The CDR3 DNA follows: TGTGCCAGCAGCCCGACCGGGACTAGCTCCAAAAACATTCAGTACTTC.

The chain is built from TRBV27 and TRBJ2-7, with TRBD1 matching 8 bases. The CDR3 extends over 16 amino acids. Germline loops: CDR1 MNHEY, CDR2 SMNVEV (reference sequence). V lost 6 bases to trimming and J lost 6 bases; unmatched junction nucleotides: 16. The CDR3 loop is CASSQTRTGILSEQYF. The CDR3 bases are TGTGCCAGCAGCCAAACTCGGACAGGGATCCTTTCCGAGCAGTACTTC.

The chain joins TRBV4-1 to TRBJ2-4; 15 nucleotides line up with TRBD2. The CDR3 totals 17 residues. Germline trimming cut 5 bases from V and 8 bases from J; bases unmatched to any gene: 10. CDR1 MGHRA and CDR2 YSYEKL come from the germline V gene. Here the CDR3 reads CASSDRTSGRAEDIQYF. CDR3 nucleotide sequence: TGCGCCAGCAGCGACAGGACTAGCGGGAGGGCCGAAGACATTCAGTACTTC.

The chain is built from TRBV7-3 and TRBJ2-7, with 7 bases matching TRBD2. The trim removed 0 bases at V and 6 bases at J, leaving 8 bases unmatched. The CDR3 extends over 15 amino acids. Germline-derived CDR1 and CDR2 are SGHTA and FQGTGA. The CDR3 here is CASSLTASGSGEQYF. Written as DNA, the CDR3 is TGTGCCAGCAGCTTAACTGCTAGCGGCTCTGGCGAGCAGTACTTC.

The gene calls are TRBV24-1 and TRBJ2-2, with no clear D. Germline V gene lookup returns CDR1 KGHDR and CDR2 SFDVKD. The CDR3 is 16 residues long. Trimming took 3 bases from V and 0 from J, leaving 10 bases between them. Here the CDR3 DNA reads TGTGCCACCAGTGATGGGCGACATACGAACACCGGGGAGCTGTTTTTT. Residues: CATSDGRHTNTGELFF.

V is TRBV6-5 and J is TRBJ1-2; D gene unclear. Germline CDR1 reads MNHEY; CDR2 reads SVGAGI. Deletions cut 7 bases from V and 4 bases from J, with 13 bases between. The CDR3 is 13 amino acids. CDR3 region: CASTGGPSYGYTF. The CDR3 nucleotides are TGTGCCAGCACGGGAGGGCCCTCCTATGGCTACACCTTC.

This CDR3 reads CASSPRAGGTDTQYF. The CDR3 nucleotides are TGTGCCAGCAGCCCCCGGGCGGGAGGGACAGATACGCAGTATTTT. The gene calls are TRBV7-3 and TRBJ2-3; TRBD2 matches 9 bases. CDR3 length: 15 residues. Germline V lookup: CDR1 SGHTA, CDR2 FQGTGA. Trimming took 5 bases from V and 3 from J; bases not matched to a gene: 6.

V and J are TRBV25-1 and TRBJ2-3, with no clear D. Germline CDR1 and CDR2: MGHDK and SYGVNS. The V gene lost 7 bases and the J gene lost 1 base, with 9 bases spanning the gap. This CDR3 is 13 amino acids long. The CDR3 DNA reads as TGTGCCAGCAAAGAGGCGGGCACAGATACGCAGTATTTT. This gives the protein CASKEAGTDTQYF.

V and J are TRBV29-1 and TRBJ2-5; D remains ambiguous. The CDR3 totals 13 residues. V lost 7 bases, J lost 3 bases, and 15 bases lay in between. CDR1 is SQVTM and CDR2 is ANQGSEA in the germline V gene. The CDR3 here is CSAAELVKETQYF. The CDR3 region has the DNA TGCAGCGCCGCCGAGTTAGTAAAAGAGACCCAGTACTTC.

The chain joins TRBV27 to TRBJ2-7; tentatively, D is TRBD1 (5 bases). CDR3 length: 16 amino acids. Trimming removed 0 bases at V and 3 bases at J, with 15 bases between. Germline V gene lookup returns CDR1 MNHEY and CDR2 SMNVEV (reference sequence). CDR3 amino acids: CASSLSGGQHFYEQYF. The CDR3 nucleotides read TGTGCCAGCAGTTTATCGGGCGGACAACACTTCTACGAGCAGTACTTC.

This rearrangement joins TRBV6-5 to TRBJ1-1; 7 positions match TRBD1. V lost 2 bases to trimming and J lost 6 bases; unmatched junction nucleotides: 3. Germline CDR1 is MNHEY and CDR2 is SVGAGI. The CDR3 is 13 residues long. CDR3 DNA sequence: TGTGCCAGCAGTTACGTCAGGGGGTCTGAAGCTTTCTTT. As protein: CASSYVRGSEAFF.

The chain combines TRBV2 with TRBJ1-3; perhaps TRBD1 as D (5 bases). Trimming removed 11 bases from V and 4 bases from J, with 12 bases in between. Germline V gene sequence: CDR1 SNHLY, CDR2 FYNNEI. The CDR3 loop spans 12 amino acids. CDR3 loop: CASRGDGNTIYF. CDR3 DNA: TGTGCCTCCCGGGGGGACGGAAACACCATATATTTT.

V usage is TRBV5-1 and J usage is TRBJ2-7; 7 bases align to TRBD1. The CDR3 spans 16 residues. Germline-derived CDR1 and CDR2 are SGHRS and YFSETQ. J gave up 2 bases and V 2 bases, and 10 bases lay outside the gene matches. CDR3 DNA: TGCGCCAGCAGCTTTTCGGCCTCTGGGACAGCCTACGAGCAGTACTTC. The encoded protein is CASSFSASGTAYEQYF.

The gene calls are TRBV5-5 and TRBJ2-3, with D perhaps matching TRBD2 (6 bases). The germline gives CDR1 SGHKS, CDR2 YYEKEE (reference sequence). The CDR3 is 15 residues long. Trimming stripped 4 bases from V and 5 bases from J, with 17 bases between. The CDR3 DNA reads as TGTGCCAGCAGCCAAAGGGAATGGGGAGGAGATACGCAGTATTTT. Its translation: CASSQREWGGDTQYF. Based on the CDR3 plus reference TRBV5-5 and TRBJ2-3, the full variable domain is DAGVTQSPTHLIKTRGQQVTLRCSPISGHKSVSWYQQVLGQGPQFIFQYYEKEERGRGNFPDRFSARQFPNYSSELNVNALLLGDSALYLCASSQREWGGDTQYFGPGTRLTVL.

The V and J genes are TRBV2 and TRBJ1-1; TRBD1 matches at 12 bases. J lost 0 bases, V lost 6 bases, and 5 bases had no gene match. This CDR3 is 16 amino acids long. Germline V CDR1 and CDR2: SNHLY, FYNNEI. The CDR3 region has the DNA TGTGCCAGCAGACCCGGGACAGGGGGCCTGAACACTGAAGCTTTCTTT. It codes for CASRPGTGGLNTEAFF. The complete variable domain, with remaining parts taken from reference TRBV2 and TRBJ1-1, reads EPEVTQTPSHQVTQMGQEVILRCVPISNHLYFYWYRQILGQKVEFLVSFYNNEISEKSEIFDDQFSVERPDGSNFTLKIRSTKLEDSAMYFCASRPGTGGLNTEAFFGQGTRLTVV.

This chain links TRBV24-1 with TRBJ2-7; 9 bases are shared with TRBD1. The J segment lost 5 bases and the V segment lost 6 bases, leaving 10 bases of the junction unmatched. This CDR3 has 15 amino acids. Germline V CDR1 and CDR2: KGHDR, SFDVKD. CDR3: CATSLPGQGRDEQYF. The CDR3 nucleotides read TGTGCCACCAGTCTCCCGGGACAGGGAAGGGACGAGCAGTACTTC.

The chain carries TRBV28 and TRBJ2-7; the match to TRBD1 covers 9 bases. Trimming took 4 bases from V and 4 from J; bases not matched to a gene: 8. This CDR3 spans 15 amino acids. Germline V gives CDR1 MDHEN, CDR2 SYDVKM. CDR3 sequence: CASSSPGQGGYEQYF. The CDR3 DNA reads as TGTGCCAGCAGTTCACCGGGACAGGGAGGGTACGAGCAGTACTTC.

The chain recombines TRBV29-1 with TRBJ1-4; D perhaps matches TRBD1 (5 bases). V lost 4 bases to trimming and J lost 8 bases, with 8 bases between them. The CDR3 sequence is 11 residues long. Germline V gene sequence: CDR1 SQVTM, CDR2 ANQGSEA. CDR3 in DNA: TGCAGCGTTGTGGGGGGGGAAAAACTGTTTTTT. Translation gives CSVVGGEKLFF.

V and J are TRBV7-2 and TRBJ1-5; 8 nucleotides align to TRBD1. V shed 1 base, J shed 4 bases, and the junction held 3 bases outside the gene matches. The CDR3 runs 15 residues. Germline V CDR1 and CDR2: SGHTA, FQGNSA. The CDR3 region is CASSLGGTGNQPQHF. The CDR3 region has the DNA TGTGCCAGCAGCTTAGGGGGGACAGGAAATCAGCCCCAGCATTTT.

The chain is built from TRBV15 and TRBJ2-3, with 15 bases aligning to TRBD2. Germline V CDR1 and CDR2: LNHNV, YYDKDF (reference sequence). This CDR3 has 17 amino acids. The ends lost 3 bases at V and 6 bases at J; junction bases unmatched: 7. CDR3 DNA sequence: TGTGCCACCAGCAGGGGGGGGACTAGCGGGAGGTGGGATACGCAGTATTTT. Translation: CATSRGGTSGRWDTQYF.

The V gene is TRBV28, the J gene TRBJ2-7; 9 nucleotides align to TRBD2. The CDR3 extends over 15 amino acids. Germline V gene data show CDR1 as MDHEN and CDR2 as SYDVKM. The J segment lost 4 bases and the V segment lost 2 bases, leaving 6 bases of the junction unmatched. This chain's CDR3 is CASSLIASGKYEQYF. The DNA for the CDR3 is TGTGCCAGCAGTTTAATCGCTAGCGGGAAATACGAGCAGTACTTC.

The chain has TRBV28 and TRBJ2-5; tentatively, D is TRBD1 (6 bases). Trimming cost V 4 bases and J 4 bases, with 22 bases left between them. The CDR3 has 17 amino acids. Germline CDR1 and CDR2: MDHEN and SYDVKM. CDR3 region: CASSSRFLRGRAETQYF. The CDR3 DNA sequence: TGTGCCAGCAGTTCCCGATTCTTGAGGGGGAGAGCAGAGACCCAGTACTTC.

V gene TRBV7-9 combines with J gene TRBJ2-3; a weak D match, TRBD1 (6 bases). The length of the CDR3 is 16 residues. Trimming stripped 5 bases from V and 0 bases from J, with 15 bases between. CDR1 is SEHNR and CDR2 is FQNEAQ in the germline V gene (reference sequence). CDR3 protein: CASSQALDSSTDTQYF. CDR3 coding DNA: TGTGCCAGCAGCCAGGCCTTGGACAGCAGCACAGATACGCAGTATTTT.

The gene calls are TRBV5-6 and TRBJ1-5, with 7 bases identical to TRBD1. The CDR3 sequence is 16 residues long. Per germline, CDR1 SGHDT and CDR2 YYEEEE. J gave up 0 bases and V 1 base, and 4 bases lay outside the gene matches. The CDR3 DNA reads as TGTGCCAGCAGCTTGCTGAGACAGGGTAGCAATCAGCCCCAGCATTTT. Translated: CASSLLRQGSNQPQHF.

The chain combines TRBV7-2 with TRBJ1-1; TRBD1 aligns across 7 bases. The V gene's germline CDR1 is SGHTA and CDR2 FQGNSA. Losses at the gene ends were 5 bases for V and 4 bases for J; bases not matched to a gene: 7. The CDR3 sequence is 14 residues long. CDR3 in DNA: TGTGCCAGCAGCCCTGGACAGGTCGGCACTGAAGCTTTCTTT. Translation gives CASSPGQVGTEAFF.

This clone was recorded a few times. The chain recombines TRBV7-2 with TRBJ1-5; D not resolved. Per the germline V gene, CDR1 is SGHTA and CDR2 is FQGNSA. Trimming shortened V by 5 bases and J by 5 bases, and 10 bases separated the two germline ends. The CDR3 consists of 13 residues. Written as DNA, the CDR3 is TGTGCCAGCAGCAGGTCCGGGGATCAGCCCCAGCATTTT. Translating it yields CASSRSGDQPQHF.